The rows below give T cell receptor beta chains drawn from one sample of a study of T cells in Graves' hyperthyroidism and ophthalmopathy. TCRdb reprocessed the multiplex PCR reads with MiXCR, giving one entry per CDR3 protein. Among a few hundred thousand distinct CDR3 sequences listed, 40% to 55% were seen once. Sequenced: peripheral blood or thyroid tissue (not recorded which). These receptors all come from a woman in her late teens or twenties with Graves' hyperthyroidism. CDR3s include the opening cysteine and the closing phenylalanine or tryptophan. The D gene is left open where the match is weak. Clone sizes are given selectively: once, few, many, or a class where the clone is expanded.

clone size: -
V gene: TRBV6-5
D gene: -
CDR3 length: 15
J gene: TRBJ1-6
CDR3 protein: CASSYLGPNNSPLHF
CDR3 DNA: TGTGCCAGCAGTTACCTAGGGCCTAATAATTCACCCCTCCACTTT

clone size: -
V gene: TRBV7-3
D gene: TRBD2
CDR3 length: 14
J gene: TRBJ2-7
CDR3 protein: CASSPGTSGNEQYF
CDR3 DNA: TGTGCCAGCAGCCCCGGGACTAGTGGCAATGAGCAGTACTTC

clone size: -
V gene: TRBV6-4
D gene: -
CDR3 length: 16
J gene: TRBJ2-2
CDR3 protein: CASSPPYPGRTGELFF
CDR3 DNA: TGTGCCAGCTCACCACCGTATCCGGGGCGAACCGGGGAGCTGTTTTTT

clone size: many
V gene: TRBV6-2/TRBV6-3
D gene: -
CDR3 length: 12
J gene: TRBJ1-1
CDR3 protein: CASRVRFTEAFF
CDR3 DNA: TGTGCCAGCCGGGTAAGGTTTACTGAAGCTTTCTTT

clone size: many
V gene: TRBV3-1
D gene: -
CDR3 length: 16
J gene: TRBJ2-7
CDR3 protein: CASSQDGPPVPYEQYF
CDR3 DNA: TGTGCCAGCAGCCAAGACGGCCCACCGGTACCATACGAGCAGTACTTC

clone size: few
V gene: TRBV7-9
D gene: TRBD1
CDR3 length: 16
J gene: TRBJ2-5
CDR3 protein: CASSLERTGYRETQYF
CDR3 DNA: TGTGCCAGCAGCTTAGAAAGGACAGGGTATCGAGAGACCCAGTACTTC

clone size: many
V gene: TRBV7-6
D gene: TRBD2
CDR3 length: 16
J gene: TRBJ2-2
CDR3 protein: CASSRTGLGFPGELFF
CDR3 DNA: TGTGCCAGCAGCCGGACGGGACTAGGTTTTCCCGGGGAGCTGTTTTTT

clone size: -
V gene: TRBV24-1
D gene: TRBD1
CDR3 length: 15
J gene: TRBJ2-7
CDR3 protein: CATSGPGGGYNEQYF
CDR3 DNA: TGTGCCACCAGTGGTCCAGGGGGCGGGTACAATGAGCAGTACTTC

clone size: -
V gene: TRBV15
D gene: TRBD1
CDR3 length: 16
J gene: TRBJ2-7
CDR3 protein: CATSSRGTGGSVEQYF
CDR3 DNA: TGTGCCACCAGCAGCCGCGGGACAGGGGGCTCCGTCGAGCAGTACTTC

clone size: many
V gene: TRBV10-3
D gene: -
CDR3 length: 14
J gene: TRBJ1-4
CDR3 protein: CAISDVGSGEKLFF
CDR3 DNA: TGTGCCATCAGTGATGTCGGGTCGGGGGAAAAACTGTTTTTT

clone size: -
V gene: TRBV29-1
D gene: -
CDR3 length: 14
J gene: TRBJ1-1
CDR3 protein: CSVGKQTQLSEAFF
CDR3 DNA: TGCAGCGTTGGAAAGCAAACTCAATTAAGTGAAGCTTTCTTT

clone size: -
V gene: TRBV9
D gene: -
CDR3 length: 13
J gene: TRBJ2-2
CDR3 protein: CASSLNTAEKLVF
CDR3 DNA: TGTGCCAGCAGTTTAAACACCGCGGAAAAACTGGTTTTT

clone size: many
V gene: TRBV11-2
D gene: -
CDR3 length: 15
J gene: TRBJ1-2
CDR3 protein: CASSLGLQGNYGYTF
CDR3 DNA: TGTGCCAGCAGCTTAGGACTACAAGGAAACTATGGCTACACCTTC

clone size: -
V gene: TRBV20-1
D gene: TRBD1
CDR3 length: 16
J gene: TRBJ1-6
CDR3 protein: CSAPFQGAQHSSPLHF
CDR3 DNA: TGCAGTGCTCCATTCCAGGGGGCGCAACATAGTTCACCCCTCCACTTT

clone size: many
V gene: TRBV4-1
D gene: -
CDR3 length: 15
J gene: TRBJ1-5
CDR3 protein: CASSQDQGVGQPQHF
CDR3 DNA: TGCGCCAGCAGCCAAGATCAAGGGGTAGGTCAGCCCCAGCATTTT

clone size: many
V gene: TRBV4-3
D gene: TRBD1
CDR3 length: 14
J gene: TRBJ1-4
CDR3 protein: CASSYRDRDEKLFF
CDR3 DNA: TGCGCCAGCAGCTACCGGGACAGGGACGAAAAACTGTTTTTT

clone size: -
V gene: TRBV19
D gene: -
CDR3 length: 15
J gene: TRBJ2-3
CDR3 protein: CASSIAGLGTDTQYF
CDR3 DNA: TGTGCCAGTAGTATTGCTGGGTTAGGGACAGATACGCAGTATTTT

clone size: -
V gene: TRBV20-1
D gene: TRBD1
CDR3 length: 14
J gene: TRBJ1-1
CDR3 protein: CSASEQGARTEAFF
CDR3 DNA: TGCAGTGCTAGTGAACAGGGGGCTAGAACTGAAGCTTTCTTT

clone size: -
V gene: TRBV2
D gene: TRBD1
CDR3 length: 14
J gene: TRBJ1-6
CDR3 protein: CASSVLDRGTPLHF
CDR3 DNA: TGTGCCAGCAGCGTATTGGACAGGGGTACACCCCTCCACTTT

clone size: -
V gene: TRBV15
D gene: TRBD2
CDR3 length: 15
J gene: TRBJ2-5
CDR3 protein: CATSNQREGLETQYF
CDR3 DNA: TGTGCCACCAGCAACCAGCGGGAGGGCCTAGAGACCCAGTACTTC

clone size: few
V gene: TRBV30
D gene: -
CDR3 length: 13
J gene: TRBJ2-5
CDR3 protein: CAWARTVQETQYF
CDR3 DNA: TGTGCCTGGGCGCGGACGGTTCAAGAGACCCAGTACTTC

clone size: many
V gene: TRBV6-5
D gene: -
CDR3 length: 12
J gene: TRBJ1-5
CDR3 protein: CASRGPNQPQHF
CDR3 DNA: TGTGCCAGCAGAGGCCCCAATCAGCCCCAGCATTTT

clone size: many
V gene: TRBV7-9
D gene: -
CDR3 length: 13
J gene: TRBJ2-5
CDR3 protein: CASSFVLGETQYF
CDR3 DNA: TGTGCCAGCAGCTTTGTCCTAGGGGAGACCCAGTACTTC

clone size: few
V gene: TRBV5-1
D gene: TRBD1
CDR3 length: 15
J gene: TRBJ1-1
CDR3 protein: CASSFPGQGGTEAFF
CDR3 DNA: TGCGCCAGCAGCTTTCCGGGACAGGGGGGAACTGAAGCTTTCTTT

clone size: many
V gene: TRBV6-1
D gene: TRBD1
CDR3 length: 14
J gene: TRBJ1-1
CDR3 protein: CASSVGQANTEAFF
CDR3 DNA: TGTGCCAGCAGTGTGGGACAGGCGAACACTGAAGCTTTCTTT

clone size: many
V gene: TRBV10-3
D gene: -
CDR3 length: 14
J gene: TRBJ1-1
CDR3 protein: CAISVQGEWTEAFF
CDR3 DNA: TGTGCCATCAGTGTACAGGGAGAATGGACTGAAGCTTTCTTT

clone size: many
V gene: TRBV27
D gene: -
CDR3 length: 14
J gene: TRBJ2-6
CDR3 protein: CASSHQSGANVLTF
CDR3 DNA: TGTGCCAGCAGTCACCAATCTGGGGCCAACGTCCTGACTTTC